The 14 T cell receptor beta chains below were found in one sample sequenced in a study of cytomegalovirus exposure and HLA in healthy donors. PCR used 60 Vbeta primers and 13 Jbeta primers. Produced via immunoSEQ multiplex PCR; TCRdb's table is partial and in-frame only. The sample shows 99,000 or so clones, 70% to 80% of them seen only once. Sequencing was done on a sample of PBMCs. The source is a male donor in good health and CMV-seropositive.

This clone was picked up a small number of times. This chain joins TRBV11-2 and TRBJ2-1; 11 nucleotides line up with TRBD2. The CDR3 is 17 amino acids. Unmatched junction bases numbered 8, after V lost 5 bases and J lost 2 bases. CDR1 SGHAT and CDR2 FQNNGV come from the germline V gene. The CDR3, as DNA: TGTGCCAGCAGCCCAAGACTAGCGGGGTTGACCTACAATGAGCAGTTCTTC. Encoded protein: CASSPRLAGLTYNEQFF.

The chain has TRBV4-3 and TRBJ1-2, with 10 bases matching TRBD1. V lost 4 bases, J lost 2 bases, and 4 bases stayed unmatched. CDR1 LGHNA and CDR2 YSLEER come from the germline V gene. The CDR3 extends over 15 amino acids. CDR3 region: CASSPRQGANYGYTF. CDR3 in DNA: TGCGCCAGCAGCCCGCGACAGGGGGCAAACTATGGCTACACCTTC.

The CDR3 loop reads CASSLGGDHNEQFF. The DNA of the CDR3 is TGCGCCAGCAGCCTCGGGGGAGACCACAATGAGCAGTTCTTC. This chain uses TRBV5-1 with TRBJ2-1; tentative D call: TRBD2 (6 bases). V was cut by 4 bases and J by 5 bases, with 13 bases left in between. Germline values: CDR1 SGHRS, CDR2 YFSETQ. CDR3 size: 14 residues.

This clone was picked up one time. This sequence joins TRBV11-2 and TRBJ1-2, with D possibly being TRBD1 (6 bases). Germline CDR1 reads SGHAT; CDR2 reads FQNNGV. This CDR3 is built from 14 residues. V was pared by 7 bases and J by 2 bases, with 14 bases between. In nucleotides, the CDR3 is TGTGCCAGCACCTTGGGGGCAGAAAACTATGGCTACACCTTC. Translated, it gives CASTLGAENYGYTF. Filled out from reference TRBV11-2 and TRBJ1-2, the complete variable domain reads EAGVAQSPRYKIIEKRQSVAFWCNPISGHATLYWYQQILGQGPKLLIQFQNNGVVDDSQLPKDRFSAERLKGVDSTLKIQPAKLEDSAVYLCASTLGAENYGYTFGSGTRLTVV.

The rearrangement links TRBV9 to TRBJ1-2, with 7 bases matching TRBD1. V dropped 2 bases and J dropped 6; count of bases not matched to a gene: 10. CDR1 SGDLS and CDR2 YYNGEE come from the germline V gene. This CDR3 spans 15 amino acids. The CDR3 nucleotides are TGTGCCAGCAGCGTGTCGATTACAGGGGACCATGGCTACACCTTC. Translation gives CASSVSITGDHGYTF.

This clone was recorded once. CDR3 amino acids: CASSQETDIYGYTF. In DNA, the CDR3 is TGTGCCAGCAGCCAAGAAACAGATATCTATGGCTACACCTTC. The chain couples TRBV14 to TRBJ1-2; unclear D gene. The CDR3 runs to 14 residues. Germline CDR1 is SGHDN and CDR2 is FVKESK. V was cut by 0 bases and J by 4 bases, with 9 bases left in between. Drawing the rest from reference TRBV14 and TRBJ1-2, the complete variable domain is EAGVTQFPSHSVIEKGQTVTLRCDPISGHDNLYWYRRVMGKEIKFLLHFVKESKQDESGMPNNRFLAERTGGTYSTLKVQPAELEDSGVYFCASSQETDIYGYTFGSGTRLTVV.

V usage is TRBV30 and J usage is TRBJ2-7, with TRBD2 identical over 14 bases. The J segment lost 0 bases and the V segment lost 1 base, leaving 5 bases of the junction unmatched. The CDR3 is 17 residues long. Germline CDR1 GTSNPN, CDR2 SVGIG (reference sequence). DNA of the CDR3: TGTGCCTGGAGTGGGACTAGCGGGGGGCGTTTCTCCTACGAGCAGTACTTC. It encodes CAWSGTSGGRFSYEQYF.

This clone has a handful of counts. This rearrangement joins TRBV19 to TRBJ2-2, with D unclear. The CDR3 runs 13 residues. CDR1 and CDR2 (germline): LNHDA, SQIVND (reference sequence). Trimming left V 6 bases short and J 5 bases short, with 10 bases between. CDR3 nucleotides: TGTGCCAGTAGGGGCCCCTGGACCGGGGAGCTGTTTTTT. Its translation: CASRGPWTGELFF.

The CDR3 DNA is TGTGCCAGCAGCTTAGGAGGGAGGGGTCAGCCCCAGCATTTT. This translates into CASSLGGRGQPQHF. The chain recombines TRBV7-8 with TRBJ1-5, with a weak D call TRBD1 (5 bases). Germline CDR1 and CDR2: SGHVS and FQNEAQ. The V end was cut by 1 base, the J end by 6 bases, with 10 bases between. The CDR3 has 14 residues.

The chain has TRBV6-5 and TRBJ1-1, with D maybe TRBD1 (6 bases). The V and J ends lost 7 bases and 2 bases respectively, with 17 bases between them. The germline CDR1 and CDR2 sequences are MNHEY and SVGAGI. The CDR3 has 15 amino acids. CDR3 in DNA: TGTGCCAGCATAGTCGGGGGGCCGGGAAACACTGAAGCTTTCTTT. This gives the protein CASIVGGPGNTEAFF.

This chain uses TRBV30 with TRBJ2-7; 13 nucleotides align to TRBD2. V was pared by 2 bases and J by 4 bases, with 5 bases of the junction left unmatched. CDR1 is GTSNPN, CDR2 SVGIG, per germline (reference sequence). This CDR3 spans 15 amino acids. The CDR3 coding sequence is TGTGCCTGGAGTACCACGACTAGCGGGGGGTACGAGCAGTACTTC. Translated: CAWSTTTSGGYEQYF.

This clone was counted a few times. The V and J genes are TRBV4-3 and TRBJ1-4, with TRBD1 matching over 8 bases. Per the germline V gene, CDR1 is LGHNA and CDR2 is YSLEER. CDR3 length: 16 amino acids. The junction had 6 bases not matched to a gene; V was cut back by 6 bases and J by 0 bases. The CDR3 sequence is CASRRQGSATNEKLFF. DNA for the CDR3: TGCGCCAGCAGGCGACAGGGGTCTGCAACTAATGAAAAACTGTTTTTT.

The chain couples TRBV7-8 to TRBJ1-6, with D tentatively TRBD1 (6 bases). Germline CDR1 SGHVS, CDR2 FQNEAQ. The CDR3 loop spans 15 amino acids. V was clipped by 6 bases and J by 7 bases, with 16 bases between them. The CDR3 DNA reads TGTGCCAGCAGTTTCCAGGGGATGGAGAATTCACCCCTCCACTTT. This codes for CASSFQGMENSPLHF.

The chain uses TRBV27 and TRBJ1-2; TRBD1 agrees at 9 bases. V lost 5 bases, J lost 4 bases, and 5 bases stayed unmatched. This CDR3 has 14 amino acids. The germline V gene has CDR1 MNHEY and CDR2 SMNVEV (reference sequence). The CDR3 reads CASSGTGISYGYTF. The CDR3 DNA follows: TGTGCCAGCAGTGGGACAGGGATTTCCTATGGCTACACCTTC.